What follows are 8 T cell receptor beta chains derived from one specimen sequenced in a study of shared clonotypes between healthy human individuals (dated by TCRdb to 2020 to 2021). CD8 naive samples consisted of CD45RO-negative cells that were positively selected for CCR7, yielding a CD45RA+CCR7+ population without TemRA cells. Library preparation was by the immunoSEQ multiplex PCR assay. TCRdb carries this immuneACCESS record with in-frame sequences only. Its versions omit some clonotypes, under half of them owing to an unresolved V gene in the studies checked, with the rest unexplained. Across this sample there are about 2 million clones, with roughly 95% seen only once. The ten largest make up 0.9% to 1.3% of the sample. Sequencing was done on a sample of naive CD8+ T cells sorted from blood. The cell subset or site label here, explained by the study, means: CD45RA+CCR7+. The receptors shown here come from a man younger than 35 in good health.

The chain uses TRBV27 and TRBJ2-3; D is undetermined. This CDR3 is built from 16 residues. The germline V and J ends were trimmed by 2 bases and 2 bases, with 14 bases remaining between them. Germline V gene sequence: CDR1 MNHEY, CDR2 SMNVEV (reference sequence). The CDR3 DNA follows: TGTGCCAGCAGTTTAGCGTCTTATCAAGCCACAGATACGCAGTATTTT. Its protein product is CASSLASYQATDTQYF.

The chain couples TRBV27 to TRBJ2-1, with D hard to call. From germline, CDR1 is MNHEY and CDR2 SMNVEV (reference sequence). The CDR3 loop spans 15 amino acids. Trimming removed 3 bases from V and 3 bases from J, with 12 bases in between. The CDR3, as DNA: TGTGCCAGCAGTTTGAAAGGCAACCTCTACAATGAGCAGTTCTTC. Translating gives CASSLKGNLYNEQFF.

The chain is built from TRBV4-3 and TRBJ2-7, with a weak D call TRBD1 (6 bases). Germline values: CDR1 LGHNA, CDR2 YSLEER. The CDR3 runs to 15 residues. Trimming removed 2 bases from V and 5 bases from J, with 16 bases in between. CDR3 bases: TGCGCCAGCAGCCAAACCTTGGGACATTTTAACGAGCAGTACTTC. It specifies CASSQTLGHFNEQYF.

This chain links TRBV23-1 with TRBJ2-4, with 8 bases fitting TRBD1. TRBV23-1 is an open reading frame whose function is uncertain. The CDR3 has 18 amino acids. J gave up 0 bases and V 3 bases, and 10 bases lay outside the gene matches. The CDR3 region has the DNA TGCGCCAGCAGTCACGCCCCGGACAGGGCGCTAGCCAAAAACATTCAGTACTTC. Protein: CASSHAPDRALAKNIQYF.

The V call is TRBV28, the J call TRBJ2-2; 8 bases are shared with TRBD2. Germline V gene sequence: CDR1 MDHEN, CDR2 SYDVKM. The CDR3 runs to 16 residues. V lost 2 bases and J lost 6; bases outside the gene matches: 8. The chain's CDR3 is CASSLRGGPPPGELFF. The DNA for the CDR3 is TGTGCCAGCAGTTTACGGGGGGGGCCTCCCCCCGGGGAGCTGTTTTTT.

DNA for the CDR3: TGTGCCAGTAGTATAGATACTAGCTTCGACGAGCAGTACTTC. Translation gives CASSIDTSFDEQYF. The chain couples TRBV19 to TRBJ2-7; tentative D call: TRBD2 (6 bases). The germline V gene has CDR1 LNHDA and CDR2 SQIVND (reference sequence). The CDR3 contains 14 residues. Trimming took 0 bases from V and 5 from J, leaving 11 bases between them.

Concerning this clone itself: Other nucleotide sequences in the sample specify the same CDR3. J is TRBJ1-6 and V is TRBV27; D uncertain. Germline-derived CDR1 and CDR2 are MNHEY and SMNVEV (reference sequence). Between the trimmed V and J ends, which lost 5 bases and 10 bases, there was a span of 9 bases. CDR3 length: 12 residues. The CDR3 sequence: CASSLPRSPLHF. CDR3 nucleotides: TGTGCCAGCAGTCTCCCGAGGTCACCCCTCCACTTT.

The rearrangement links TRBV7-6 to TRBJ2-3, with 15 bases identical to TRBD2. After removal of 3 bases from V and 2 bases from J, the junction contained 3 bases not matched to a gene. The CDR3 is 17 amino acids. CDR1 and CDR2 from the germline V gene are SGHVS and FNYEAQ. CDR3 coding DNA: TGTGCCAGCAGCTTTGGACTAGCGGGAGGGTTCACAGATACGCAGTATTTT. Amino acid sequence: CASSFGLAGGFTDTQYF.